This record covers a single T cell receptor (beta chain). Antigen: not known. V was pared by 5 bases and J by 2 bases, with 10 bases between. The germline gives CDR1 SQVTM, CDR2 ANQGSEA. The CDR3 length is 12 residues. The time point here: newly diagnosed GD, antithyroid drugs for less than 3 months. The TCR library was prepared using RNA isolated from PBMCs. Clinicians diagnosed Graves' disease using American Thyroid Association guidelines. Assembly of TCR beta libraries relied on iRepertoire HTBI primers together with Arm-PCR of CDR3 regions. MiXCR was run by TCRdb on the multiplex PCR reads, yielding one entry per CDR3 protein. The sample carries 530,000 or so distinct CDR3 sequences, approximately 13% recorded once. The data were taken from a study of regulatory T cells in long-lasting Graves disease. Broader study findings: A greater number of public clonotypes (about 2,900) was shared by persistent patients than by new patients (about 960).

Separately, the same data were catalogued under a study of T cells in Graves' hyperthyroidism and ophthalmopathy. That study adds: The model predicted ophthalmopathy a median roughly 6.5 months before onset.

The sequence derives from a man aged 30-40 years with Graves disease. Sequencing was performed on peripheral blood mononuclear cells (PBMCs), taken at new diagnosis, from a patient treated with antithyroid drugs. J is TRBJ2-7 and V is TRBV29-1; D is undetermined. CDR3 coding DNA: TGCAGCGTTTTCGACACCACCTACGAGCAGTACTTC. Translated: CSVFDTTYEQYF.